Following are 32 T cell receptor beta chains from one sample sequenced in a study of vaccination effects on CD4 cells after COVID-19. What these receptors recognize is not known. Assay used: immunoSEQ multiplex PCR; TCRdb lists only in-frame clones, some missing. The table lists tens of thousands of clones, around four fifths of them singletons. Under the ViraFEST assay, PBMC were stimulated with viral peptide pools so that antigen-specific CD4+ T cells expanded. Sequencing was performed afterwards. Isolation of CD4+ T cells took place after ten to eleven days of culture. Two-dose BNT162b2 or mRNA-1273 vaccination was given to participants. Sequenced material: CD4+ T cells from PBMCs cultured with HCoV-229E spike peptides, taken after COVID-19 vaccination. These receptors came from a human donor who received a COVID-19 vaccine.

The chain employs TRBV10-3 and TRBJ1-2; D gene unclear. The CDR3 has 13 residues. With 2 bases removed from V and 4 bases from J, the gap between germline ends came to 8 bases. The germline gives CDR1 ENHRY, CDR2 SYGVKD. CDR3 amino acids: CAISEHNTYGYTF. CDR3 DNA: TGTGCCATCAGTGAGCACAACACCTATGGCTACACCTTC.

This clone was seen more than once but under ten times. This chain joins TRBV7-9 and TRBJ1-5; the D is unclear. Germline V gene data show CDR1 as SEHNR and CDR2 as FQNEAQ (reference sequence). Trimming removed 3 bases from V and 1 base from J, with 1 base in between. The CDR3 runs to 12 residues. Written as DNA, the CDR3 is TGTGCCAGCAGCTTCAGCAATCAGCCCCAGCATTTT. Protein: CASSFSNQPQHF.

The gene calls are TRBV7-9 and TRBJ1-4; D unresolved. Germline loops: CDR1 SEHNR, CDR2 FQNEAQ (reference sequence). Deletions cut 5 bases from V and 7 bases from J, with 14 bases between. The CDR3 spans 14 residues. In DNA form, the CDR3 reads TGTGCCAGCAGCCCATTCGGGCAAACTGAAAAACTGTTTTTT. This translates into CASSPFGQTEKLFF.

The count of this clone is one. In nucleotides, the CDR3 is TGTGCCAGCAGTGAGTTGTACCAAGAGACCCAGTACTTC. As protein: CASSELYQETQYF. The V call is TRBV6-1, the J call TRBJ2-5; D not certain. Germline V lookup: CDR1 MNHNS, CDR2 SASEGT. Trimming shortened V by 3 bases and J by 0 bases, and 5 bases separated the two germline ends. The CDR3 sequence is 13 residues long.

This chain's CDR3 is CASLDSGYGYTF. In nucleotides, the CDR3 is TGTGCCAGCCTCGACAGTGGGTATGGCTACACCTTC. The rearrangement joins TRBV19 to TRBJ1-2, with a possible D match to TRBD1 (5 bases). Germline V CDR1 and CDR2: LNHDA, SQIVND (reference sequence). V gave up 9 bases and J gave up 5 bases, with 13 bases separating them. The CDR3 contains 12 residues.

V is TRBV18 and J is TRBJ1-3; D perhaps matches TRBD1 (6 bases). V lost 4 bases and J lost 4, with 14 bases in between. The CDR3 length is 15 residues. CDR1 KGHSH and CDR2 LQKENI come from the germline V gene. The CDR3 DNA is TGTGCCAGCTCACATCCCGGGACACCAGGAAACACCATATATTTT. Translation gives CASSHPGTPGNTIYF.

V usage is TRBV7-2 and J usage is TRBJ2-3, with 9 bases fitting TRBD2. The CDR3 is made up of 15 amino acids. Unmatched junction bases numbered 4, after V lost 6 bases and J lost 0 bases. Per the germline V gene, CDR1 is SGHTA and CDR2 is FQGNSA. Here the CDR3 DNA reads TGTGCCAGCAGTAGGCTAGCGGGGAGCACAGATACGCAGTATTTT. This translates into CASSRLAGSTDTQYF.

The rearrangement links TRBV28 to TRBJ1-6, with TRBD1 matching over 8 bases. Germline loops: CDR1 MDHEN, CDR2 SYDVKM. The junction had 6 bases not matched to a gene; V was cut back by 3 bases and J by 2 bases. There are 17 residues in the CDR3. The CDR3 sequence is CASSLRTGLTYNSPLHF. The CDR3 DNA reads TGTGCCAGCAGTTTGAGGACAGGGTTGACCTATAATTCACCCCTCCACTTT.

This clone has a handful of counts. The chain employs TRBV2 and TRBJ2-3; 7 bases are shared with TRBD1. The germline V gene encodes CDR1 SNHLY and CDR2 FYNNEI. V shed 6 bases, J shed 4 bases, and the junction held 7 bases outside the gene matches. CDR3 size: 14 residues. This CDR3 is CASSSDRVPDTQYF. The CDR3 DNA follows: TGTGCCAGCAGCTCCGACAGGGTCCCAGATACGCAGTATTTT.

This chain uses TRBV27 with TRBJ1-4, with no clear D. The CDR3 covers 14 residues. V was trimmed by 6 bases and J by 2 bases, leaving 10 bases between them. Per germline, CDR1 MNHEY and CDR2 SMNVEV (reference sequence). The CDR3 sequence: CASRSRRTNEKLFF. CDR3 in DNA: TGTGCCAGCAGGTCCCGGCGGACTAATGAAAAACTGTTTTTT.

This clone occurred once. CDR3 region: CASSPGTSGGAIRQQYV. DNA for the CDR3: TGTGCCAGCAGTCCCGGGACTAGCGGGGGGGCTATACGTCAGCAGTACGTC. The chain combines TRBV28 with TRBJ2-7; TRBD2 matches at 16 bases. This CDR3 is built from 17 residues. Per the germline V gene, CDR1 is MDHEN and CDR2 is SYDVKM. V shed 5 bases and J 8 bases; nucleotides not matched to a gene: 12.

The chain has TRBV7-2 and TRBJ2-5; 9 bases match TRBD1. V was clipped by 5 bases and J by 5 bases; unmatched bases: 6. The germline V gene encodes CDR1 SGHTA and CDR2 FQGNSA. The CDR3 extends over 14 amino acids. CDR3 region: CASSHRDRVETQYF. The CDR3 nucleotides read TGTGCCAGCAGCCACAGGGACAGGGTGGAGACCCAGTACTTC.

The chain recombines TRBV7-2 with TRBJ1-6; 9 nucleotides align to TRBD1. The J segment lost 7 bases and the V segment lost 5 bases, leaving 9 bases of the junction unmatched. Germline V CDR1 and CDR2: SGHTA, FQGNSA. The CDR3 extends over 16 amino acids. The CDR3 loop reads CASSPYGQGRNSPLHF. The CDR3 nucleotides read TGTGCCAGCAGCCCTTATGGACAGGGGCGAAATTCACCCCTCCACTTT.

J is TRBJ2-7 and V is TRBV6-5, with 8 bases that match TRBD1. Losses at the gene ends were 5 bases for V and 3 bases for J; bases not matched to a gene: 3. The germline V gene has CDR1 MNHEY and CDR2 SVGAGI. CDR3 length: 13 amino acids. CDR3 coding DNA: TGTGCCAGCAGTCGGGGGACAGGCTACGAGCAGTACGTC. This gives the protein CASSRGTGYEQYV.

The chain employs TRBV6-4 and TRBJ2-1; D uncertain. Per the germline V gene, CDR1 is MRHNA and CDR2 is SNTAGT. The CDR3 covers 12 residues. Trimming left V 1 base short and J 6 bases short, with 4 bases between. CDR3 sequence reads: CASSDFRNEQFF. CDR3 nucleotide sequence: TGTGCCAGCAGTGACTTCCGCAATGAGCAGTTCTTC.

This chain links TRBV18 with TRBJ1-1, with 7 bases that match TRBD1. The CDR3 has 14 amino acids. Germline V gene data show CDR1 as KGHSH and CDR2 as LQKENI. Germline trimming cut 6 bases from V and 0 bases from J; bases unmatched to any gene: 4. CDR3 in amino acids: CASSRGTVNTEAFF. The CDR3 DNA sequence: TGTGCCAGCTCCCGCGGGACAGTGAACACTGAAGCTTTCTTT.

The chain employs TRBV4-1 and TRBJ1-2, with no clear D. The CDR3 is made up of 13 amino acids. The germline V gene encodes CDR1 MGHRA and CDR2 YSYEKL. V was pared by 0 bases and J by 4 bases, with 6 bases between. The CDR3 DNA reads TGCGCCAGCAGCCAAGACAGAATCTATGGCTACACCTTC. Translating it yields CASSQDRIYGYTF.

The gene calls are TRBV15 and TRBJ2-7; D is perhaps TRBD1 (6 bases). There are 15 residues in the CDR3. V was clipped by 3 bases and J by 3 bases, with 15 bases between them. The germline gives CDR1 LNHNV, CDR2 YYDKDF (reference sequence). CDR3 protein: CATSREPGHSYEQYV. CDR3 coding DNA: TGTGCCACCAGCAGGGAACCGGGACATAGCTACGAGCAGTACGTC.

This clone has a single count. The chain uses TRBV6-2 or TRBV6-3 and TRBJ2-5; a possible D gene is TRBD1 (6 bases). This CDR3 spans 16 amino acids. V lost 1 base and J lost 2, with 14 bases in between. Germline V CDR1 and CDR2: MNHEY, SVGEGT. The DNA of the CDR3 is TGTGCCAGCAGTTACTTTTCGACAGGAGAACAAGAGACCCAGTACTTC. Translating gives CASSYFSTGEQETQYF.

The V gene is TRBV28, the J gene TRBJ2-3; weak D call: TRBD2 (6 bases). CDR1 and CDR2 from the germline V gene are MDHEN and SYDVKM. Trimming cost V 3 bases and J 0 bases, with 16 bases left between them. This CDR3 has 17 amino acids. CDR3 nucleotide sequence: TGTGCCAGCAGTTTTCGGGCGGGGAGGACTAGCACAGATACGCAGTATTTT. Its translation: CASSFRAGRTSTDTQYF.

CDR3 DNA: TGTGCCACCTCGGGGGACCGTAATGAAAAACTGTTTTTT. Translation gives CATSGDRNEKLFF. This rearrangement joins TRBV2 to TRBJ1-4; TRBD1 might be the D (5 bases). Germline V gene sequence: CDR1 SNHLY, CDR2 FYNNEI. The CDR3 has 13 residues. V gave up 10 bases and J gave up 4 bases, with 13 bases separating them.

The rearrangement uses TRBV5-1 and TRBJ2-1; the D is unclear. This CDR3 contains 16 residues. Germline V gene sequence: CDR1 SGHRS, CDR2 YFSETQ. Trimming shortened V by 1 base and J by 0 bases, and 11 bases separated the two germline ends. CDR3 amino acids: CASSLWAGYSYNEQFF. DNA of the CDR3: TGCGCCAGCAGCTTGTGGGCCGGCTACTCCTACAATGAGCAGTTCTTC.

CDR3 DNA: TGTGCCAGCAGTTTCCAGGGGTTGGCTAATGAAAAACTGTTTTTT. Amino acids: CASSFQGLANEKLFF. The chain couples TRBV2 to TRBJ1-4; D may be TRBD1 (6 bases). The CDR3 sequence is 15 residues long. Germline assignment: CDR1 SNHLY and CDR2 FYNNEI. V lost 5 bases, J lost 3 bases, and 13 bases lay in between.

The gene calls are TRBV7-3 and TRBJ1-6, with no clear D. The V gene's germline CDR1 is SGHTA and CDR2 FQGTGA. The length of the CDR3 is 14 residues. V dropped 1 base and J dropped 7 bases, with 8 bases sitting between them. The CDR3: CASSLMPNNSPLHF. CDR3 nucleotide sequence: TGTGCCAGCAGCTTAATGCCCAACAATTCACCCCTCCACTTT.

The gene calls are TRBV4-1 and TRBJ1-1, with D possibly being TRBD1 (6 bases). The CDR3 sequence is 17 residues long. V was cut by 1 base and J by 0 bases, with 15 bases left in between. Germline-derived CDR1 and CDR2 are MGHRA and YSYEKL. Here the CDR3 reads CASSQGTAKVMNTEAFF. In nucleotides, the CDR3 is TGCGCCAGCAGCCAAGGGACAGCGAAAGTAATGAACACTGAAGCTTTCTTT.

This clone turned up a few times. This rearrangement joins TRBV6-5 to TRBJ1-2; the D gene is possibly TRBD1 (6 bases). CDR1 is MNHEY and CDR2 is SVGAGI in the germline V gene. V was trimmed by 7 bases and J by 2 bases, leaving 11 bases between them. CDR3 length equals 13 residues. CDR3 sequence: CASTWTVNYGYTF. The CDR3 nucleotides are TGTGCCAGCACCTGGACAGTGAACTATGGCTACACCTTC.

The V and J genes are TRBV5-8 and TRBJ2-1; D perhaps matches TRBD1 (6 bases). V was trimmed by 4 bases and J by 7 bases, leaving 18 bases between them. Germline CDR1 is SGHTS and CDR2 is YDEGEE. The CDR3 runs to 15 residues. The CDR3 DNA reads as TGTGCCAGCAGCCGGACTCGACAAAGGGGGAATGAGCAGTTCTTC. Translation: CASSRTRQRGNEQFF.

This clone was observed a few times. The V call is TRBV4-1, the J call TRBJ2-6; D is possibly TRBD1 (6 bases). There are 17 residues in the CDR3. Germline loops: CDR1 MGHRA, CDR2 YSYEKL. V was trimmed by 5 bases and J by 0 bases, leaving 14 bases between them. CDR3 nucleotides: TGCGCCAGCAGCGATGGACAGCTCCTCTCTGGGGCCAACGTCCTGACTTTC. This sequence encodes CASSDGQLLSGANVLTF.

V is TRBV6-1 and J is TRBJ2-5; 8 bases align to TRBD2. The CDR3 is 18 amino acids. Germline loops: CDR1 MNHNS, CDR2 SASEGT. V was clipped by 1 base and J by 8 bases; unmatched bases: 18. The CDR3 DNA reads as TGTGCCAGCAGTGAAGAGGTCATAGCGGGGAGGGGTGGGGAAACCCAGTACTTC. Its protein product is CASSEEVIAGRGGETQYF.

The CDR3 nucleotides are TGTGCCAGCAGACCCCCGGGACAGATATTTTGGGGTGAAGCTTTCTTT. Translation gives CASRPPGQIFWGEAFF. The chain carries TRBV7-3 and TRBJ1-1; TRBD1 agrees at 7 bases. The length of the CDR3 is 16 residues. The V gene's germline CDR1 is SGHTA and CDR2 FQGTGA. The trim removed 6 bases at V and 7 bases at J, leaving 17 bases unmatched.

V and J are TRBV6-6 and TRBJ1-6, with a weak D call TRBD1 (5 bases). CDR3 length: 16 residues. Germline values: CDR1 MNHNY, CDR2 SVGAGI (reference sequence). The V end was cut by 5 bases, the J end by 0 bases, with 11 bases between. The CDR3, as DNA: TGTGCCAGCAGTCCCTTAGACAGCTCCTATAATTCACCCCTCCACTTT. Protein sequence: CASSPLDSSYNSPLHF.

This CDR3 is CASSPLQGASYNEQFF. DNA of the CDR3: TGTGCCAGCTCACCACTTCAGGGGGCGTCCTACAATGAGCAGTTCTTC. The chain uses TRBV18 and TRBJ2-1; 8 bases line up with TRBD1. Per germline, CDR1 KGHSH and CDR2 LQKENI. V was pared by 1 base and J by 1 base, with 3 bases of the junction left unmatched. The CDR3 spans 16 residues.